The sequence of this T cell receptor (beta chain) was determined in a study of PD-1 blockade in classical Hodgkin lymphoma. After autologous stem cell transplantation all patients relapsed, and prior brentuximab vedotin exposure differed between cohorts. Negative selection with magnetic separation was used to purify CD4+ T cells from thawed PBMCs. Assay used: immunoSEQ multiplex PCR; TCRdb lists only in-frame clones, some missing. The sample lists about 4,200 clones, approximately 87% seen once, with roughly 28% in the top ten. There are 13 residues in the CDR3. Germline CDR1 is SGHRS and CDR2 is YFSETQ. Between the trimmed V and J ends, which lost 0 bases and 4 bases, there was a span of 7 bases.

Sequencing used CD4+ T cells from blood, obtained at baseline. The TCR comes from a human donor with classical Hodgkin lymphoma. The chain employs TRBV5-1 and TRBJ1-2; D unclear. The CDR3 coding sequence is TGCGCCAGCAGCTTGGGAGGCGTCTATGGCTACACCTTC. This codes for CASSLGGVYGYTF.